This T cell receptor beta chain originates from a study of T cell responses to AZD1222 COVID-19 vaccine. The length of the CDR3 is 13 residues. Trimming took 3 bases from V and 8 from J, leaving 11 bases between them. CDR1 and CDR2 from the germline V gene are KGHSH and LQKENI. The method was immunoSEQ multiplex PCR; TCRdb's version includes in-frame clones alone and lacks a portion of them. Of tens of thousands of clones in the sample, 75% to 90% were seen once. General observations from the study: Vaccine-associated CD4 TCRs spanned spike, dominant at 160-218 and 743-854.

Of note for this clone: Its antigen is not identified.

Pooled together were second doses at about 4 or about 12 weeks. This receptor was obtained from an adult who received the AZD1222 COVID-19 vaccine. This rearrangement joins TRBV18 to TRBJ2-4; D perhaps matches TRBD1 (5 bases). The specimen was peripheral blood, collected 28 days after the second AZD1222 dose. The CDR3 loop reads CASSPRQTDIQYF. The CDR3 coding sequence is TGTGCCAGCTCACCCCGACAGACGGACATTCAGTACTTC.